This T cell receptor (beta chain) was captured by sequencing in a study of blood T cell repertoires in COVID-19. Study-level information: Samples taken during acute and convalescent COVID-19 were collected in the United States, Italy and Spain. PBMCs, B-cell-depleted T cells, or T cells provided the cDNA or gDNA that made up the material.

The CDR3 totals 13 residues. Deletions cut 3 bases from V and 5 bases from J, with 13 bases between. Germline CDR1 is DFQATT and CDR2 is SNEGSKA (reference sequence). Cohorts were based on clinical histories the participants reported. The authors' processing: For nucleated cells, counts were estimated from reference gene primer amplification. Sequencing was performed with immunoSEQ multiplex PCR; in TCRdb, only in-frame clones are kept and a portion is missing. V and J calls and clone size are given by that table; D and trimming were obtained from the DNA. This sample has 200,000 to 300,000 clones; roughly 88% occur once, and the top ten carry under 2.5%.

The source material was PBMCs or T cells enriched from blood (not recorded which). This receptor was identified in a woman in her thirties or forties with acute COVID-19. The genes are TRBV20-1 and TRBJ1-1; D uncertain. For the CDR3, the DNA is TGCAGTGCTAGTGGTCCGTCCGGGACTGAAGCTTTCTTT. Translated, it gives CSASGPSGTEAFF.